This TCR beta chain was retrieved from a study of identifying expanded T cells in peripheral blood. Study-level points and caveats: Technical replicates showed roughly 1.2 changed clones; approximately 2 weeks roughly 16; four weeks 19. Variance in clone template counts between approximately 2-week samples significantly increased with total template count across all healthy donors.

During the collection period, no donor immune events like infections were recorded. Generated by immunoSEQ multiplex PCR, the TCRdb table keeps only in-frame clones and is missing some. This table holds approximately 120,000 clones, roughly nine tenths found once. This CDR3 is 14 amino acids long. The V and J ends lost 6 bases and 8 bases, in that order; junction bases with no gene match: 12. The germline gives CDR1 SGHDT, CDR2 YYEEEE. This clone came up once. Its antigen is not identified. Sequencing input: blood. The chain employs TRBV5-6 and TRBJ1-2, with 8 nucleotides matching TRBD1. The source is a person aged 18-69 years in good health. CDR3 nucleotide sequence: TGTGCCAGCACCCCCCCGCTGACAGGGGTCGGCTACACCTTC. This sequence encodes CASTPPLTGVGYTF.